This entry lists 11 T cell receptor beta chains sequenced from one sample in a study of T cells in women clearing cervical HPV infection. Sequenced by immunoSEQ multiplex PCR; TCRdb stores in-frame clones only, minus some. Found here are tens of thousands of clones; the top ten clones hold around 7%. Sequencing used blood buffy coat. The receptor source for this set is a woman aged 18 to 75 with a cervical HPV16 infection that either progressed to CIN3+ or cleared (not recorded which).

This clone is medium-sized by frequency. This CDR3 is CASSLADTDTQYF. The part of the CDR3 DNA that was read is TGTGCCAGCAGTCTGGCAGACACAGATACG. The J gene is TRBJ2-3, the V gene TRBV6-4; D remains ambiguous. The read finishes 3 residues shy of the CDR3 end, and the germline J gene is used to complete it. This CDR3 region has 13 residues. The V and J ends lost 5 bases and 2 bases respectively, with 8 bases between them. Germline CDR1 is MRHNA and CDR2 is SNTAGT.

As to this clone: The read ends 3 residues shy of where the CDR3 ends; the end is completed using the germline J gene. The chain carries TRBV19 and TRBJ1-1; D may be TRBD1 (5 bases). Deletions cut 4 bases from V and 1 base from J, with 13 bases between. The CDR3 runs to 15 residues. Germline V CDR1 and CDR2: LNHDA, SQIVND (reference sequence). Incomplete CDR3 DNA: TGTGCCAGTAGTACAGGGTTTTGGCGGAACACTGAA. Protein sequence: CASSTGFWRNTE. The entire CDR3 sequence reads CASSTGFWRNTEAFF. Combining the CDR3 with reference TRBV19 and TRBJ1-1 gives the whole variable domain DGGITQSPKYLFRKEGQNVTLSCEQNLNHDAMYWYRQDPGQGLRLIYYSQIVNDFQKGDIAEGYSVSREKKESFPLTVTSAQKNPTAFYLCASSTGFWRNTEAFFGQGTRLTVV.

Turning to this clone: Sequencing ends 3 residues short of the CDR3 end; the germline J gene provides the rest. This chain uses TRBV5-1 with TRBJ1-1; the match to TRBD1 covers 9 bases. J gave up 6 bases and V 4 bases, and 13 bases lay outside the gene matches. In germline, CDR1 is SGHRS, CDR2 YFSETQ. The CDR3 length is 16 residues. CDR3 region: CASSLRGQGSIAEAFF. The covered CDR3 bases are TGCGCCAGCAGCCTCCGGGGACAGGGAAGCATAGCTGAA.

About this clone: The read halts 3 residues ahead of the CDR3 end, with the missing end drawn from the germline J gene. The chain uses TRBV25-1 and TRBJ2-3, with 11 nucleotides matching TRBD2. Unmatched junction bases numbered 2, after V lost 1 base and J lost 2 bases. CDR3 size: 16 residues. CDR1 and CDR2 (germline): MGHDK, SYGVNS. CDR3 DNA, as far as it was read: TGTGCCAGCAGTGAATCTAGCGGGGGGCCCACAGATACG. Translation: CASSESSGGPTDT. The complete CDR3 reads CASSESSGGPTDTQYF.

A remark on this clone: The sequence runs out 3 residues before the end of the CDR3; the remainder is reconstructed from the germline J gene. The rearrangement joins TRBV7-9 to TRBJ1-1; D is ambiguous. CDR3 length: 15 residues. V was shortened by 3 bases and J by 4 bases, with 15 bases between the two germline ends. Germline V gene lookup returns CDR1 SEHNR and CDR2 FQNEAQ (reference sequence). CDR3 protein: CASSLNQVDSTEAFF. The DNA read from the CDR3 is TGTGCCAGCAGCTTGAATCAGGTTGATTCCACTGAA.

Notes on this clone: The read is 3 residues too short to cover the CDR3 end, so that end is filled in from the germline J gene. V gene TRBV7-9 combines with J gene TRBJ2-1; maybe TRBD2 (6 bases). The V and J ends lost 6 bases and 7 bases respectively, with 19 bases between them. Germline CDR1 is SEHNR and CDR2 is FQNEAQ (reference sequence). The CDR3 runs 15 residues. CDR3 protein: CASSRLVQGWNEQFF. Incomplete CDR3 DNA: TGTGCCAGCAGTCGACTAGTTCAGGGTTGGAATGAG.

As regards this clone: The read comes to an end 3 residues before the CDR3 does, leaving the germline J gene to fill in the end. V gene TRBV5-1 combines with J gene TRBJ1-1, with 7 bases that match TRBD1. With 3 bases clipped from V and 2 bases from J, the junction kept 10 bases outside the gene matches. Germline CDR1 and CDR2: SGHRS and YFSETQ. The CDR3 runs to 16 residues. CDR3 region: CASSSRPGTVNTEAFF. The DNA read from the CDR3 is TGCGCCAGCAGCTCCCGCCCCGGGACAGTAAACACTGAA.

CDR3 protein: CAITPDRYQPQHF. CDR3 DNA (partial): TGTGCCATCACTCCGGACAGATATCAGCCC. V and J are TRBV10-3 and TRBJ1-5, with TRBD1 as a possible D gene (6 bases). The CDR3 end is not reached by the read, which stops 3 residues before it; the germline J gene fills it in. The CDR3 loop spans 13 amino acids. V lost 7 bases, J lost 5 bases, and 12 bases lay in between. Per the germline V gene, CDR1 is ENHRY and CDR2 is SYGVKD.

About this clone: With the read ending 3 residues before the CDR3 end, the germline J gene is used to fill in that end. The chain is built from TRBV5-6 and TRBJ1-2, with TRBD1 identical over 8 bases. The CDR3 consists of 13 residues. Germline V lookup: CDR1 SGHDT, CDR2 YYEEEE. The CDR3 is CASSRQGSGGYTF. Partial CDR3 DNA: TGTGCCAGCAGCCGACAGGGGTCAGGAGGC.

For this clone: The DNA ends 3 residues before the CDR3 does, and the rest of the CDR3 is filled in from the germline J gene. The chain has TRBV20-1 and TRBJ2-3, with 9 bases aligning to TRBD2. Per germline, CDR1 DFQATT and CDR2 SNEGSKA (reference sequence). V shed 3 bases and J 3 bases; nucleotides not matched to a gene: 13. There are 17 residues in the CDR3. The CDR3 sequence: CSASSQPSSGGTDTQYF. Incomplete CDR3 DNA: TGCAGTGCTAGCTCACAGCCTTCCAGCGGGGGGACAGATACG.

Points on this clone: Coverage ceases 3 residues before the CDR3 finishes, and the germline J gene fills in the end. The chain recombines TRBV12-3 or TRBV12-4 with TRBJ1-1, with no clear D. There are 13 residues in the CDR3. The ends were cut back, 3 bases at V and 2 bases at J, with 7 bases in the middle. The CDR3 bases that were read are TGTGCCAGCAGTTTGGTGGCAAACACTGAA. It specifies CASSLVANTE. The full CDR3 sequence reads CASSLVANTEAFF.